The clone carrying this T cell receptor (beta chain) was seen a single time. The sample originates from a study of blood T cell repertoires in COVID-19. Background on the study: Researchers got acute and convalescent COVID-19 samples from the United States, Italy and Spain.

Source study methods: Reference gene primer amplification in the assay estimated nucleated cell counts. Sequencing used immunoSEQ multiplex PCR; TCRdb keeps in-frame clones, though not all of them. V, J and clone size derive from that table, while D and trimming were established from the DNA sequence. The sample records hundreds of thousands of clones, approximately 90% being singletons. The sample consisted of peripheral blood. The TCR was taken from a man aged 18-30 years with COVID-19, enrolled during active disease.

CDR3 region: CASRGHSSYEQYF. The DNA for the CDR3 is TGTGCCAGCAGGGGACACAGCTCCTACGAGCAGTACTTC. The V gene is TRBV27, the J gene TRBJ2-7, with D possibly being TRBD1 (6 bases). In germline, CDR1 is MNHEY, CDR2 SMNVEV (reference sequence). The V gene lost 6 bases and the J gene lost 0 bases, with 9 bases spanning the gap. The CDR3 spans 13 residues.